These 20 T cell receptor beta chains were all obtained from the same sample, sequenced in a study of OX40 agonist ivuxolimab in advanced cancers. The library was prepared using the immunoSEQ multiplex PCR assay. TCRdb took over this immuneACCESS table, retaining in-frame rearrangements with V and J assigned. Such tables are incomplete; in checked studies, under half of the missing clones stem from an unresolved V gene, and the remainder is unexplained. The sample table contains 36,000 or so clones; only one count was recorded for around 73% of them. Of the sample, roughly 23% falls within the top ten clones. Sequenced material: CD4+ or CD8+ T cells sorted from blood, taken in a trial of the OX40 agonist ivuxolimab. All receptors come from an adult with an advanced solid tumor such as melanoma, head and neck, liver or kidney cancer.

This chain links TRBV5-6 with TRBJ1-6; D gene ambiguous. Germline V lookup: CDR1 SGHDT, CDR2 YYEEEE. V gave up 0 bases and J gave up 7 bases, with 11 bases separating them. This CDR3 has 15 amino acids. DNA of the CDR3: TGTGCCAGCAGCTTGGAAGAGGGATCCAATTCACCCCTCCACTTT. Protein sequence: CASSLEEGSNSPLHF.

The rearrangement links TRBV5-5 to TRBJ2-7; 7 nucleotides align to TRBD1. V was pared by 3 bases and J by 2 bases, with 2 bases of the junction left unmatched. The CDR3 contains 13 residues. Germline V CDR1 and CDR2: SGHKS, YYEKEE (reference sequence). The CDR3 nucleotides read TGTGCCAGCAGCTACGGACAGGCCTACGAGCAGTACTTC. It encodes CASSYGQAYEQYF.

The J gene is TRBJ2-1, the V gene TRBV13, with a possible D match to TRBD2 (6 bases). With 1 base removed from V and 4 bases from J, the gap between germline ends came to 14 bases. CDR1 is PRHDT, CDR2 FYEKMQ, per germline (reference sequence). This CDR3 is built from 16 residues. The CDR3 bases are TGTGCCAGCAGCTTAGTCATCGGGGGTCATTACAATGAGCAGTTCTTC. This encodes CASSLVIGGHYNEQFF.

The chain links TRBV9 to TRBJ2-1; D might be TRBD2 (5 bases). CDR3 size: 16 residues. Trimming removed 4 bases from V and 5 bases from J, with 19 bases in between. CDR1 and CDR2 (germline): SGDLS, YYNGEE. CDR3 sequence reads: CASSPPGERNNNEQFF. The CDR3, as DNA: TGTGCCAGCAGCCCCCCCGGGGAGCGGAATAACAATGAGCAGTTCTTC. Full variable domain (rest looked up from reference TRBV9 and TRBJ2-1): DSGVTQTPKHLITATGQRVTLRCSPRSGDLSVYWYQQSLDQGLQFLIQYYNGEERAKGNILERFSAQQFPDLHSELNLSSLELGDSALYFCASSPPGERNNNEQFFGPGTRLTVL.

This chain joins TRBV28 and TRBJ2-4; 10 positions match TRBD2. V lost 3 bases to trimming and J lost 6 bases; unmatched junction nucleotides: 5. This CDR3 is 15 amino acids long. Germline V gene lookup returns CDR1 MDHEN and CDR2 SYDVKM. The CDR3 sequence is CASSLGLAGANIQYF. The CDR3 nucleotides are TGTGCCAGCAGTTTGGGGCTAGCGGGGGCAAACATTCAGTACTTC.

This rearrangement joins TRBV6-6 to TRBJ1-3; D not certain. Between the trimmed V and J ends, which lost 2 bases and 3 bases, there was a span of 14 bases. The CDR3 length is 16 residues. Germline CDR1 MNHNY, CDR2 SVGAGI (reference sequence). In DNA, the CDR3 is TGTGCCAGCAGTTACGGGGTGCGAGGGCGTGGAAACACCATATATTTT. Residues: CASSYGVRGRGNTIYF.

The chain joins TRBV7-9 to TRBJ1-5, with D perhaps matching TRBD1 (5 bases). Trimming removed 8 bases from V and 3 bases from J, with 11 bases in between. In germline, CDR1 is SEHNR, CDR2 FQNEAQ (reference sequence). The CDR3 totals 13 residues. The CDR3: CASGAGPNQPQHF. The DNA of the CDR3 is TGTGCCAGCGGCGCAGGGCCCAATCAGCCCCAGCATTTT.

The V and J genes are TRBV6-5 and TRBJ2-2; unclear D gene. The CDR3 runs 13 residues. Germline assignment: CDR1 MNHEY and CDR2 SVGAGI. V was trimmed by 0 bases and J by 1 base, leaving 0 bases between them. The CDR3 DNA sequence: TGTGCCAGCAGTTACTCGAACACCGGGGAGCTGTTTTTT. The encoded protein is CASSYSNTGELFF.

The chain couples TRBV27 to TRBJ2-7, with TRBD1 identical over 7 bases. The length of the CDR3 is 15 residues. Germline V gene sequence: CDR1 MNHEY, CDR2 SMNVEV (reference sequence). V shed 0 bases and J 2 bases; nucleotides not matched to a gene: 4. CDR3 nucleotide sequence: TGTGCCAGCAGTTTATCGTGGGACAGAACCTACGAGCAGTACTTC. It is translated as CASSLSWDRTYEQYF.

This clone was seen a few times. The V and J genes are TRBV27 and TRBJ2-2, with no clear D. Trimming shortened V by 5 bases and J by 1 base, and 8 bases separated the two germline ends. The germline gives CDR1 MNHEY, CDR2 SMNVEV (reference sequence). This CDR3 is 14 amino acids long. The CDR3: CASSIHRNTGELFF. Here the CDR3 DNA reads TGTGCCAGCAGTATACACAGGAACACCGGGGAGCTGTTTTTT.

Here the CDR3 DNA reads TGTGCCAGCAGCGGACGACTAGTGCGGGAGACCCAGTACTTC. It codes for CASSGRLVRETQYF. The chain carries TRBV28 and TRBJ2-5; TRBD2 is a possible D gene (6 bases). The CDR3 loop spans 14 amino acids. V dropped 6 bases and J dropped 5 bases, with 16 bases sitting between them. Germline V CDR1 and CDR2: MDHEN, SYDVKM.

This clone came up once. The chain is built from TRBV4-3 and TRBJ1-2, with D unclear. V was pared by 0 bases and J by 1 base, with 6 bases between. The CDR3 is made up of 14 amino acids. Germline V lookup: CDR1 LGHNA, CDR2 YSLEER. This CDR3 is CASSQEGSNYGYTF. The CDR3 DNA reads as TGCGCCAGCAGCCAAGAGGGCAGTAACTATGGCTACACCTTC.

The rearrangement links TRBV2 to TRBJ1-4, with unresolved D. CDR1 and CDR2 from the germline V gene are SNHLY and FYNNEI. The V gene lost 1 base and the J gene lost 8 bases, with 14 bases spanning the gap. This CDR3 is built from 15 residues. This CDR3 reads CASSEGTASWEKLFF. The CDR3 bases are TGTGCCAGCAGTGAAGGAACAGCTTCTTGGGAAAAACTGTTTTTT.

This clone was observed once. The chain combines TRBV19 with TRBJ2-2; a possible D gene is TRBD1 (6 bases). CDR1 is LNHDA, CDR2 SQIVND, per germline (reference sequence). The CDR3 totals 16 residues. The germline V and J ends were trimmed by 3 bases and 4 bases, with 15 bases remaining between them. The CDR3 here is CASSIGLQGLTGELFF. Here the CDR3 DNA reads TGTGCCAGTAGTATCGGTTTACAGGGCCTCACCGGGGAGCTGTTTTTT. Looking up the rest from reference TRBV19 and TRBJ2-2 gives the full variable domain: DGGITQSPKYLFRKEGQNVTLSCEQNLNHDAMYWYRQDPGQGLRLIYYSQIVNDFQKGDIAEGYSVSREKKESFPLTVTSAQKNPTAFYLCASSIGLQGLTGELFFGEGSRLTVL.

This chain links TRBV4-3 with TRBJ1-4; 11 bases are shared with TRBD1. There are 15 residues in the CDR3. The germline gives CDR1 LGHNA, CDR2 YSLEER. J lost 7 bases, V lost 3 bases, and 4 bases had no gene match. The CDR3 DNA is TGCGCCAGCAGCCACGGGACAGGGGGTTCTGAAAAACTGTTTTTT. Encoded protein: CASSHGTGGSEKLFF.

The chain joins TRBV5-5 to TRBJ2-7, with a weak D call TRBD2 (6 bases). Germline V lookup: CDR1 SGHKS, CDR2 YYEKEE (reference sequence). V was clipped by 2 bases and J by 5 bases, with 17 bases between them. The CDR3 is made up of 15 amino acids. CDR3 sequence (DNA): TGTGCCAGCAGCTTAGTATTTCTGGAGGGAAACGAGCAGTACTTC. Its translation is CASSLVFLEGNEQYF.

The V call is TRBV28, the J call TRBJ1-3, with D unclear. Per the germline V gene, CDR1 is MDHEN and CDR2 is SYDVKM. This CDR3 contains 15 residues. V lost 5 bases and J lost 0, with 11 bases in between. Here the CDR3 reads CASSPDWDSGNTIYF. The CDR3 DNA follows: TGTGCCAGCAGTCCAGACTGGGACTCTGGAAACACCATATATTTT.

The chain combines TRBV4-1 with TRBJ2-3; 7 bases are shared with TRBD1. This CDR3 comprises 15 residues. V lost 1 base, J lost 2 bases, and 3 bases stayed unmatched. CDR1 is MGHRA and CDR2 is YSYEKL in the germline V gene. The CDR3: CASSQGDRYTDTQYF. The CDR3 region has the DNA TGCGCCAGCAGCCAAGGGGACAGATACACAGATACGCAGTATTTT.

The J gene is TRBJ2-1, the V gene TRBV2, with TRBD1 identical over 11 bases. CDR1 SNHLY and CDR2 FYNNEI come from the germline V gene. This CDR3 is 17 amino acids long. J lost 4 bases, V lost 2 bases, and 7 bases had no gene match. The CDR3 region is CASSEPQGQGAYNEQFF. DNA of the CDR3: TGTGCCAGCAGTGAACCCCAAGGACAGGGGGCTTACAATGAGCAGTTCTTC.

The chain uses TRBV5-5 and TRBJ1-2, with D unresolved. The CDR3 has 15 residues. Between the trimmed V and J ends, which lost 0 bases and 1 base, there was a span of 10 bases. The germline V gene encodes CDR1 SGHKS and CDR2 YYEKEE (reference sequence). The CDR3 reads CASSLEIGGNYGYTF. As DNA, the CDR3 is TGTGCCAGCAGCTTGGAAATTGGCGGTAACTATGGCTACACCTTC.